One and the same sample provided the 15 T cell receptor beta chains below, sequenced in a study of shared clonotypes between healthy human individuals. The method was immunoSEQ multiplex PCR; TCRdb's version includes in-frame clones alone and lacks a portion of them. The table has 600,000 to 750,000 clones, less than 95% seen once; the top ten hold more than 30%. The sequenced sample consisted of memory CD8+ T cells from PBMCs. As for subset: CD45RO+ cells pooled with CCR7-negative TemRA cells. Receptors were obtained from a man between 18 and 29 years old in good health. Some clones in this sample may be carry-over from other donors' samples.

The chain employs TRBV7-8 and TRBJ2-1, with D hard to call. Per the germline V gene, CDR1 is SGHVS and CDR2 is FQNEAQ. The germline V and J ends were trimmed by 1 base and 1 base, with 8 bases remaining between them. CDR3 length: 15 residues. The CDR3 coding sequence is TGTGCCAGCAGCTTAGGTGCTGCTTCCTACAATGAGCAGTTCTTC. This translates into CASSLGAASYNEQFF.

The rearrangement uses TRBV28 and TRBJ1-5; tentative D call: TRBD1 (6 bases). Germline CDR1 MDHEN, CDR2 SYDVKM. This CDR3 is 14 amino acids long. V was pared by 5 bases and J by 6 bases, with 14 bases between. The CDR3 region is CASSVAGVGQPQHF. Here the CDR3 DNA reads TGTGCCAGCAGTGTAGCAGGGGTCGGTCAGCCCCAGCATTTT.

This clone was counted a single time. The chain links TRBV7-3 to TRBJ2-2, with D unresolved. This CDR3 is built from 14 residues. Trimming cost V 2 bases and J 5 bases, with 9 bases left between them. Germline CDR1 is SGHTA and CDR2 is FQGTGA. The CDR3 coding sequence is TGTGCCAGCAGCTTACTGGTTCATACCGGGGAGCTGTTTTTT. This codes for CASSLLVHTGELFF.

Here the CDR3 DNA reads TGTGCCAGCTTCGGGACGACTAGCGGGAGAGTTGTCTACGAGCAGTACTTC. Protein product: CASFGTTSGRVVYEQYF. V usage is TRBV2 and J usage is TRBJ2-7; 12 bases align to TRBD2. There are 17 residues in the CDR3. V shed 8 bases, J shed 3 bases, and the junction held 14 bases outside the gene matches. In germline, CDR1 is SNHLY, CDR2 FYNNEI.

This sequence joins TRBV7-9 and TRBJ1-2; 8 nucleotides line up with TRBD1. With 5 bases clipped from V and 3 bases from J, the junction kept 8 bases outside the gene matches. The CDR3 runs to 15 residues. CDR1 is SEHNR, CDR2 FQNEAQ, per germline (reference sequence). The CDR3: CASSHLDRAYYGYTF. CDR3 in DNA: TGTGCCAGCAGCCACCTGGACAGGGCTTACTATGGCTACACCTTC.

The J gene is TRBJ2-4, the V gene TRBV11-2, with D perhaps TRBD2 (6 bases). CDR1 is SGHAT, CDR2 FQNNGV, per germline. The ends were cut back, 5 bases at V and 3 bases at J, with 17 bases in the middle. The CDR3 spans 16 residues. As DNA, the CDR3 is TGTGCCAGCAGCGCAACGATTGGGGGGATCAAAAACATTCAGTACTTC. Amino acids: CASSATIGGIKNIQYF.

The V gene is TRBV7-6, the J gene TRBJ2-7; TRBD1 agrees at 8 bases. The junction had 12 bases not matched to a gene; V was cut back by 5 bases and J by 0 bases. The CDR3 has 17 residues. Germline loops: CDR1 SGHVS, CDR2 FNYEAQ. CDR3: CASSPGAATGGSYEQYF. The CDR3 region has the DNA TGTGCCAGCAGCCCAGGGGCCGCAACAGGGGGCTCCTACGAGCAGTACTTC. Full variable domain (remainder filled in from reference TRBV7-6 and TRBJ2-7): GAGVSQSPRYKVTKRGQDVALRCDPISGHVSLYWYRQALGQGPEFLTYFNYEAQQDKSGLPNDRFSAERPEGSISTLTIQRTEQRDSAMYRCASSPGAATGGSYEQYFGPGTRLTVT.

The chain employs TRBV11-2 and TRBJ2-4; 10 bases line up with TRBD2. J lost 0 bases, V lost 1 base, and 9 bases had no gene match. The CDR3 is 19 amino acids. CDR1 and CDR2 from the germline V gene are SGHAT and FQNNGV. In DNA form, the CDR3 reads TGTGCCAGCAGCTTAGTGCGAGCGGGAGGGACAGTAGCCAAAAACATTCAGTACTTC. Protein sequence: CASSLVRAGGTVAKNIQYF.

The CDR3 sequence: CASSQEGVGVGETQYF. The CDR3 region has the DNA TGCGCCAGCAGCCAAGAGGGGGTCGGAGTCGGGGAGACCCAGTACTTC. V and J are TRBV4-3 and TRBJ2-5; TRBD1 or TRBD2 may be the D gene (5 bases each). The CDR3 is 16 amino acids. The V gene's germline CDR1 is LGHNA and CDR2 YSLEER. V lost 0 bases to trimming and J lost 5 bases, with 16 bases between them.

V usage is TRBV27 and J usage is TRBJ2-3, with unresolved D. Looked up from germline, CDR1 is MNHEY and CDR2 is SMNVEV (reference sequence). The CDR3 loop spans 12 amino acids. V lost 6 bases, J lost 1 base, and 5 bases lay in between. CDR3 in DNA: TGTGCCAGCAGAACCCGCACAGATACGCAGTATTTT. This translates into CASRTRTDTQYF.

V is TRBV7-9 and J is TRBJ2-3, with TRBD2 matching 8 bases. The CDR3 loop spans 15 amino acids. From germline, CDR1 is SEHNR and CDR2 FQNEAQ (reference sequence). The trim removed 5 bases at V and 4 bases at J, leaving 8 bases unmatched. The CDR3 bases are TGTGCCAGCAGCCGTCCGGGAGGGCCCCCAGATACGCAGTATTTT. This sequence encodes CASSRPGGPPDTQYF.

This chain uses TRBV4-1 with TRBJ2-7; TRBD2 is a possible D gene (6 bases). Germline V gives CDR1 MGHRA, CDR2 YSYEKL. Between the trimmed V and J ends, which lost 0 bases and 5 bases, there was a span of 8 bases. This CDR3 region has 13 residues. The CDR3 reads CASSQDRGNEQYF. The CDR3 DNA sequence: TGCGCCAGCAGCCAAGATCGGGGGAACGAGCAGTACTTC.

The chain combines TRBV7-9 with TRBJ2-2; 7 nucleotides line up with TRBD2. This CDR3 contains 16 residues. The junction had 9 bases not matched to a gene; V was cut back by 3 bases and J by 5 bases. Germline V gene lookup returns CDR1 SEHNR and CDR2 FQNEAQ (reference sequence). The CDR3 here is CASSLTAGVTTGELFF. CDR3 in DNA: TGTGCCAGCAGCTTGACGGCGGGAGTAACGACCGGGGAGCTGTTTTTT.

The chain has TRBV28 and TRBJ1-5; D gene unclear. The CDR3 extends over 13 amino acids. CDR1 and CDR2 (germline): MDHEN, SYDVKM. Deletions cut 4 bases from V and 3 bases from J, with 7 bases between. The CDR3 reads CASSWVINQPQHF. In DNA form, the CDR3 reads TGTGCCAGCAGTTGGGTCATCAATCAGCCCCAGCATTTT. Full variable domain (missing parts from reference TRBV28 and TRBJ1-5): DVKVTQSSRYLVKRTGEKVFLECVQDMDHENMFWYRQDPGLGLRLIYFSYDVKMKEKGDIPEGYSVSREKKERFSLILESASTNQTSMYLCASSWVINQPQHFGDGTRLSIL.

The chain has TRBV4-1 and TRBJ2-7; D may match TRBD1 or TRBD2 (6 bases each). CDR1 MGHRA and CDR2 YSYEKL come from the germline V gene. The germline V and J ends were trimmed by 3 bases and 5 bases, with 11 bases remaining between them. The CDR3 has 13 amino acids. CDR3 bases: TGCGCCAGCAGCCAGAGGGGGGTAAACGAGCAGTACTTC. This codes for CASSQRGVNEQYF.